Listed below are T cell receptor beta chains from one sample, sequenced in a study of T cells in localized non-small cell lung cancer. This table comes from immunoSEQ multiplex PCR, and its TCRdb copy is limited to in-frame clones, with some not included. Counted here are around 130,000 clones, roughly 90% occurring once; the ten biggest clones make up around 1.8%. The specimen was peripheral blood, collected before any cancer treatment. The receptors stem from a female donor at least 60 years old with stage I lung adenocarcinoma. The CDR3 runs from the conserved cysteine through the conserved F or W. The D gene is left open where the match is weak. Not all rows give a size; the values are once, few, many and, for expanded clones, a class.

>TRBV18|-|-|TRBJ2-2
CASSPLGGQQTGELFF
TGTGCCAGCTCACCCCTGGGCGGGCAGCAGACCGGGGAGCTGTTTTTT
>TRBV19|-|-|TRBJ1-4
CASSRGPRGLNEKLFF
TGTGCCAGTAGCCGAGGCCCCCGGGGACTTAATGAAAAACTGTTTTTT
>TRBV20-1|-|-|TRBJ2-5
CSAAGTQYF
TGCAGTGCCGCGGGGACCCAGTACTTC
>TRBV2|few|-|TRBJ1-5
CASSGRGSNQPQHF
TGTGCCAGCAGTGGCCGGGGAAGCAATCAGCCCCAGCATTTT
>TRBV5-6|-|-|TRBJ2-1
CASSLSGRSSYNEQFF
TGTGCCAGCAGCTTGTCTGGCCGAAGCTCCTACAATGAGCAGTTCTTC
>TRBV7-3|-|TRBD1|TRBJ2-7
CASSLTGGEQYF
TGTGCCAGCAGCTTGACAGGGGGCGAGCAGTACTTC
>TRBV6-5|-|-|TRBJ1-2
CASSLGGVYGYTF
TGTGCCAGCAGTTTAGGGGGGGTGTATGGCTACACCTTC
>TRBV20-1|-|-|TRBJ1-1
CSASQNTEAFF
TGCAGTGCTAGTCAGAACACTGAAGCTTTCTTT
>TRBV6-6|-|-|TRBJ1-5
CASSYSGRGNQPQHF
TGTGCCAGCAGTTACTCGGGGAGGGGCAATCAGCCCCAGCATTTT
>TRBV7-2|-|-|TRBJ2-3
CASSYRPSATDTQYF
TGTGCCAGCAGCTACAGGCCGTCGGCCACAGATACGCAGTATTTT
>TRBV7-3|-|-|TRBJ1-1
CASSLHRVNTEAFF
TGTGCCAGCAGCTTACACAGGGTGAACACTGAAGCTTTCTTT
>TRBV2|few|-|TRBJ1-2
CASSEWGGYTF
TGTGCCAGCAGTGAATGGGGTGGCTACACCTTC
>TRBV5-1|-|TRBD1|TRBJ1-5
CASSATTGGYQPQHF
TGCGCCAGCAGCGCGACGACAGGGGGATATCAGCCCCAGCATTTT
>TRBV5-4|-|-|TRBJ2-4
CASSLTGAKNIQYF
TGTGCCAGCAGCTTAACCGGAGCCAAAAACATTCAGTACTTC
>TRBV30|once|TRBD2|TRBJ2-3
CASGGRVFTDTQYF
TGTGCGTCCGGCGGGAGGGTTTTTACAGATACGCAGTATTTT
>TRBV2|-|-|TRBJ2-1
CASSPLEGNNEQFF
TGTGCCAGCAGCCCACTGGAGGGTAATAATGAGCAGTTCTTC
>TRBV7-2|-|TRBD2|TRBJ2-3
CASSLAGTSGYTQYF
TGTGCCAGCAGCTTAGCCGGGACTAGCGGATATACGCAGTATTTT
>TRBV30|-|-|TRBJ2-1
CAWKVMNEQFF
TGTGCCTGGAAGGTTATGAATGAGCAGTTCTTC
>TRBV5-1|-|-|TRBJ2-1
CASSLVQGRYNEQFF
TGCGCCAGCAGCTTGGTCCAGGGAAGATACAATGAGCAGTTCTTC
>TRBV9|-|-|TRBJ2-7
CASSLRASGGHEQYF
TGTGCCAGCAGCCTAAGGGCCTCCGGCGGCCACGAGCAGTACTTC
>TRBV2|-|-|TRBJ1-4
CASSAYGGDNEKLFF
TGTGCCAGCAGCGCTTATGGGGGGGATAATGAAAAACTGTTTTTT